Shown below are 14 T cell receptor beta chains from a single sample sequenced in a study of T-cell reconstitution after alpha-beta-depleted transplantation in children. A TCRbeta library incorporating unique molecular identifiers was prepared. MiXCR, run by TCRdb on the PCR reads, gives a single entry per CDR3 protein. The data show 500,000 or so distinct CDR3 sequences, with about 31% seen just once and 2% to 2.5% held by the top ten. The sequences come from PBMCs from the stem cell graft donor, collected from the stem cell graft. These receptor sequences come from a human donor who donated a stem cell graft to a child with aplastic anemia.

This clonotype was counted a few times. J is TRBJ2-1 and V is TRBV15; D gene uncertain. This CDR3 region has 16 residues. V shed 0 bases and J shed 0 bases, with 9 bases lying between them. Germline V gene sequence: CDR1 LNHNV, CDR2 YYDKDF (reference sequence). The chain's CDR3 is CATSRDRWGSYNEQFF. CDR3 sequence (DNA): TGTGCCACCAGCAGAGATCGGTGGGGCTCCTACAATGAGCAGTTCTTC.

The chain recombines TRBV19 with TRBJ1-2; TRBD1 matches at 9 bases. J lost 4 bases, V lost 2 bases, and 5 bases had no gene match. CDR3 length: 15 residues. Germline V gene sequence: CDR1 LNHDA, CDR2 SQIVND (reference sequence). CDR3 region: CASSIWRDRVYGYTF. The CDR3 DNA reads TGTGCCAGTAGTATATGGAGGGACAGGGTCTATGGCTACACCTTC.

The DNA for the CDR3 is TGCAGCGTTCAGGGGGGCGCCGTGGAAAAACTGTTTTTT. This encodes CSVQGGAVEKLFF. The gene calls are TRBV29-1 and TRBJ1-4; 7 bases agree with TRBD1. The V and J ends lost 5 bases and 8 bases, in that order; junction bases with no gene match: 8. Germline V gene sequence: CDR1 SQVTM, CDR2 ANQGSEA. The CDR3 consists of 13 residues.

This clonotype is a singleton in its sample. V and J are TRBV12-3 or TRBV12-4 and TRBJ2-2; D possibly corresponds to TRBD2 (6 bases). CDR3 length: 15 residues. Trimming pared 6 bases from V and 5 bases from J, leaving 16 bases between. CDR3 sequence (DNA): TGTGCCAGCAGAGCAGCGGGTAGCGGTACCGGGGAGCTGTTTTTT. Protein product: CASRAAGSGTGELFF.

The rearrangement uses TRBV11-2 and TRBJ2-3; 11 bases are a match to TRBD2. Germline assignment: CDR1 SGHAT and CDR2 FQNNGV. J lost 0 bases, V lost 1 base, and 3 bases had no gene match. The length of the CDR3 is 17 residues. The CDR3 nucleotides are TGTGCCAGCAGCTTAGGCACTAGCGGGAGAAGCACAGATACGCAGTATTTT. Amino acids: CASSLGTSGRSTDTQYF.

The chain uses TRBV6-1 and TRBJ1-5; TRBD1 matches at 8 bases. Trimming cost V 6 bases and J 5 bases; bases outside gene matches: 3. The V gene's germline CDR1 is MNHNS and CDR2 SASEGT. This CDR3 has 13 residues. The CDR3, as DNA: TGTGCCAGCAGGACAGGGGCGGATCAGCCCCAGCATTTT. It codes for CASRTGADQPQHF.

The chain links TRBV29-1 to TRBJ2-1, with D possibly being TRBD2 (6 bases). The CDR3 has 15 amino acids. Trimming removed 0 bases at V and 7 bases at J, with 16 bases between. Germline values: CDR1 SQVTM, CDR2 ANQGSEA. This CDR3 is CSVEDLAGIGNEQFF. The CDR3 region has the DNA TGCAGCGTTGAAGATCTTGCGGGAATAGGAAATGAGCAGTTCTTC.

The chain couples TRBV20-1 to TRBJ2-7; D possibly corresponds to TRBD1 (6 bases). The germline V gene has CDR1 DFQATT and CDR2 SNEGSKA (reference sequence). V lost 0 bases to trimming and J lost 8 bases, with 11 bases between them. This CDR3 contains 12 residues. The CDR3 here is CSARDRGQQQYV. The CDR3 DNA reads TGCAGTGCTAGAGATCGAGGACAGCAGCAGTACGTC.

This clonotype has a handful of counts. This sequence joins TRBV7-2 and TRBJ1-1; D unclear. The V end lost 0 bases, the J end lost 4 bases, and 9 bases lay between the germline ends. CDR3 length: 14 residues. The V gene's germline CDR1 is SGHTA and CDR2 FQGNSA. This chain's CDR3 is CASSLAHPSTEAFF. CDR3 bases: TGTGCCAGCAGCTTAGCCCACCCCAGCACTGAAGCTTTCTTT.

This clonotype was detected only a few times. The CDR3 here is CASWSSYEQYF. CDR3 DNA sequence: TGTGCCAGCTGGAGCTCCTACGAGCAGTACTTC. J is TRBJ2-7 and V is TRBV28; D is uncertain. The germline V and J ends were trimmed by 8 bases and 0 bases, with 5 bases remaining between them. The germline V gene encodes CDR1 MDHEN and CDR2 SYDVKM. The CDR3 has 11 residues.

V is TRBV7-2 and J is TRBJ2-7; no clear D. Trimming pared 1 base from V and 0 bases from J, leaving 7 bases between. The germline gives CDR1 SGHTA, CDR2 FQGNSA. This CDR3 is 14 amino acids long. CDR3 nucleotides: TGTGCCAGCAGCTTAGGGACCGGCTCCTACGAGCAGTACGTC. The encoded protein is CASSLGTGSYEQYV.

In this sample, this clonotype turned up a few times. This chain uses TRBV18 with TRBJ2-1; no clear D gene. Between the trimmed V and J ends, which lost 2 bases and 0 bases, there was a span of 5 bases. There are 14 residues in the CDR3. The V gene's germline CDR1 is KGHSH and CDR2 LQKENI. The CDR3 loop reads CASSPESSYNEQFF. The CDR3 bases are TGTGCCAGCTCACCAGAGTCCTCCTACAATGAGCAGTTCTTC. Drawing the rest from reference TRBV18 and TRBJ2-1, the complete variable domain is NAGVMQNPRHLVRRRGQEARLRCSPMKGHSHVYWYRQLPEEGLKFMVYLQKENIIDESGMPKERFSAEFPKEGPSILRIQQVVRGDSAAYFCASSPESSYNEQFFGPGTRLTVL.

The CDR3 protein is CASSLGGGLQPQHF. The CDR3 region has the DNA TGTGCCAGCAGTTTAGGGGGGGGGCTGCAGCCCCAGCATTTT. The chain couples TRBV12-3 or TRBV12-4 to TRBJ1-5; TRBD1 might be the D (6 bases). The CDR3 covers 14 residues. Trimming stripped 1 base from V and 7 bases from J, with 11 bases between.

The J gene is TRBJ2-5, the V gene TRBV30, with no clear D. The CDR3 loop spans 13 amino acids. Trimming stripped 1 base from V and 5 bases from J, with 11 bases between. Germline V gene sequence: CDR1 GTSNPN, CDR2 SVGIG (reference sequence). This CDR3 is CAWSGQFRETQYF. CDR3 coding DNA: TGTGCCTGGAGTGGGCAGTTTCGTGAGACCCAGTACTTC.